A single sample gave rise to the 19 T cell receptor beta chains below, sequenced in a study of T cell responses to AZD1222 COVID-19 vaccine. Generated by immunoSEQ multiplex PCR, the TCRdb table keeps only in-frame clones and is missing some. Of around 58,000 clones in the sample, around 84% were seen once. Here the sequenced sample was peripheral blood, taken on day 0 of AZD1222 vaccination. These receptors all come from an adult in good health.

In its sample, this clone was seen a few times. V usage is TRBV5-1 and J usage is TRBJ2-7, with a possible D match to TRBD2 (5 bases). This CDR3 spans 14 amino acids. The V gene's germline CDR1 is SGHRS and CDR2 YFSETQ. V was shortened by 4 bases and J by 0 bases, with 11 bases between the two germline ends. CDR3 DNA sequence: TGCGCCAGCAGCGAAGGACTGAGCTCCTACGAGCAGTACTTC. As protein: CASSEGLSSYEQYF.

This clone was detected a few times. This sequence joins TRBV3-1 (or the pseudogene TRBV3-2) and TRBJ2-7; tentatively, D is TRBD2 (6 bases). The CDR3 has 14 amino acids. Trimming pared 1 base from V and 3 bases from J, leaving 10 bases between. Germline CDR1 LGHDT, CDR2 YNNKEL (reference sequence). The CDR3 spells CASSQGAGIYEQYF. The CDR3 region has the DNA TGTGCCAGCAGCCAAGGGGCGGGGATCTACGAGCAGTACTTC.

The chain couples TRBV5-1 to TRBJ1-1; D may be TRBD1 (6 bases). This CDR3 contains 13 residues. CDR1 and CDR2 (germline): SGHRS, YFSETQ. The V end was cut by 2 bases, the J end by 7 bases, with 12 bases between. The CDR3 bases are TGCGCCAGCAGCTTAGGACAGACCGTTGAAGCTTTCTTT. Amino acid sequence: CASSLGQTVEAFF.

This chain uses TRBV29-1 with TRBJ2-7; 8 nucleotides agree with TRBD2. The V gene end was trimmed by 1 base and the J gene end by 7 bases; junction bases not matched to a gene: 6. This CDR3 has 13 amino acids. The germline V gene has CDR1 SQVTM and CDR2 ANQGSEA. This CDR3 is CSVEVLAGYEQYF. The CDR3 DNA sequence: TGCAGCGTTGAAGTATTAGCGGGATATGAGCAGTACTTC.

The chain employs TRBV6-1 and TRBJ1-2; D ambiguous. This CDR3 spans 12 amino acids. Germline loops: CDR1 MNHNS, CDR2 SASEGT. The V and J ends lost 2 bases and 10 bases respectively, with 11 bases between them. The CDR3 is CASSESLTIYTF. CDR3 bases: TGTGCCAGCAGTGAATCTCTTACGATCTACACCTTC.

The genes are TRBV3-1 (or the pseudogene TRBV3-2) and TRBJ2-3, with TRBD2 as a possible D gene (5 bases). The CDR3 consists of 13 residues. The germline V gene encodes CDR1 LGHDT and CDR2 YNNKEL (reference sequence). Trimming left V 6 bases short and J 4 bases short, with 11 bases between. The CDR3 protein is CASRRASADTQYF. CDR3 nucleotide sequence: TGTGCCAGCAGGCGGGCCAGCGCAGATACGCAGTATTTT.

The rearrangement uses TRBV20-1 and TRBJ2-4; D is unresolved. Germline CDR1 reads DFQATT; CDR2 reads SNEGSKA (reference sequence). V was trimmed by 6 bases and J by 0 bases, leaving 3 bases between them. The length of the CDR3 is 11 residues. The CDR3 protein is CSAVAKNIQYF. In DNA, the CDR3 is TGCAGTGCCGTAGCCAAAAACATTCAGTACTTC.

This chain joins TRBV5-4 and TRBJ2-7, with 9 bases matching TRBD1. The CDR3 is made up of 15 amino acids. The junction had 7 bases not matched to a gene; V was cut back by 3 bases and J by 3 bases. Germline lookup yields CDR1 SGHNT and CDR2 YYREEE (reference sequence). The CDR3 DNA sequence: TGTGCCAGCAGCTCGGTACAGGGGGCGGGCTACGAGCAGTACTTC. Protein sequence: CASSSVQGAGYEQYF.

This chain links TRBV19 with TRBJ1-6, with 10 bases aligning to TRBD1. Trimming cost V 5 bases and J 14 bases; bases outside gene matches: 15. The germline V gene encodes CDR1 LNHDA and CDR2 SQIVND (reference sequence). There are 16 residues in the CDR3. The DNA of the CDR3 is TGTGCCAGTAGTCCTAATCCCTGGGACAGGGGACCCACCCTCCACTTT. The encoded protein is CASSPNPWDRGPTLHF. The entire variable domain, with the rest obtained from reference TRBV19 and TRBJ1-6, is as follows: DGGITQSPKYLFRKEGQNVTLSCEQNLNHDAMYWYRQDPGQGLRLIYYSQIVNDFQKGDIAEGYSVSREKKESFPLTVTSAQKNPTAFYLCASSPNPWDRGPTLHFGNGTRLTVT.

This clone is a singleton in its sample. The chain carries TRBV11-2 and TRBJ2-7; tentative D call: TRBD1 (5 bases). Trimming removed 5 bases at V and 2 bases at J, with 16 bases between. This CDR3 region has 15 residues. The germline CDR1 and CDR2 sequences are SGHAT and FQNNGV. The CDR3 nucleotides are TGTGCCAGCAGCAGACAGTTTTCCCTCGCCTACGAGCAGTACTTC. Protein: CASSRQFSLAYEQYF.

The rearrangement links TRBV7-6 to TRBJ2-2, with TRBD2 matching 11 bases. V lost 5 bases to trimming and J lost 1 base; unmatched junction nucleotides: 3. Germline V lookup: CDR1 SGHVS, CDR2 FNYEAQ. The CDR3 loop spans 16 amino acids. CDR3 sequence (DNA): TGTGCCAGCAGCCTCGGGACTAGCGGGAACACCGGGGAGCTGTTTTTT. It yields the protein CASSLGTSGNTGELFF.

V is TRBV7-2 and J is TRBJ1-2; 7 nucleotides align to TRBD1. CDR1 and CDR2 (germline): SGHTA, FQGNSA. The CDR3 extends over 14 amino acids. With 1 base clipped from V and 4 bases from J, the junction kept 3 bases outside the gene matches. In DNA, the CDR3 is TGTGCCAGCAGCTTAGGGGACAGTCCCTATGGCTACACCTTC. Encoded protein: CASSLGDSPYGYTF.

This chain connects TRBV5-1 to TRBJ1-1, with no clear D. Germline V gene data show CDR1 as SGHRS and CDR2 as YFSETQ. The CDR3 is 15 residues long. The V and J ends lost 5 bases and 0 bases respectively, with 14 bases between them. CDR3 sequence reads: CASRIGVAVNTEAFF. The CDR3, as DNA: TGCGCCAGCAGGATTGGGGTAGCGGTGAACACTGAAGCTTTCTTT. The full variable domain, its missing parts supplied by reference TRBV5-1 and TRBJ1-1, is KAGVTQTPRYLIKTRGQQVTLSCSPISGHRSVSWYQQTPGQGLQFLFEYFSETQRNKGNFPGRFSGRQFSNSRSEMNVSTLELGDSALYLCASRIGVAVNTEAFFGQGTRLTVV.

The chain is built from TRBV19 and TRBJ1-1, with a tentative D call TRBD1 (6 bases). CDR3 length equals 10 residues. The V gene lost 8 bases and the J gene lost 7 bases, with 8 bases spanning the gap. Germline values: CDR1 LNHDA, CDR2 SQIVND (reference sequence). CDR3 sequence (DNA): TGTGCCAGTGGACAGTTTGAAGCTTTCTTT. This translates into CASGQFEAFF. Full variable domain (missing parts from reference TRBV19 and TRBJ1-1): DGGITQSPKYLFRKEGQNVTLSCEQNLNHDAMYWYRQDPGQGLRLIYYSQIVNDFQKGDIAEGYSVSREKKESFPLTVTSAQKNPTAFYLCASGQFEAFFGQGTRLTVV.

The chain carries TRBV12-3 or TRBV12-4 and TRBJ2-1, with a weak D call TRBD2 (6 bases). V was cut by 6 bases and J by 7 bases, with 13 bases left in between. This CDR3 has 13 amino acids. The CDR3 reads CASSLRENNEQFF. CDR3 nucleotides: TGTGCCAGCAGCCTTCGGGAGAATAATGAGCAGTTCTTC.

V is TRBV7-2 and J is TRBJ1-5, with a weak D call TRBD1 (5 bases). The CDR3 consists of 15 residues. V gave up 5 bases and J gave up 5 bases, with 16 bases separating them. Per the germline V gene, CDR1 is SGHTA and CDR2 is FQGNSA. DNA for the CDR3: TGTGCCAGCAGCCCTACAAGTAGGGGTGATCAGCCCCAGCATTTT. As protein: CASSPTSRGDQPQHF.

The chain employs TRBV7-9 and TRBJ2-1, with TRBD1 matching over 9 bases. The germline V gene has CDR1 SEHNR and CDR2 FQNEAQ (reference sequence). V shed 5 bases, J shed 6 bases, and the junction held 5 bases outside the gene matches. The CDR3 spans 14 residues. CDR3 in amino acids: CASSQGQGFNEQFF. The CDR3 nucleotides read TGTGCCAGCAGCCAGGGACAGGGTTTCAATGAGCAGTTCTTC.

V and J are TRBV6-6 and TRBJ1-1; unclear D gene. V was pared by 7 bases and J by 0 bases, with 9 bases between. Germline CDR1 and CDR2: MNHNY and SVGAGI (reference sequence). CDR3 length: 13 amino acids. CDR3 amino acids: CASNNGMNTEAFF. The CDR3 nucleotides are TGTGCCAGCAACAACGGGATGAACACTGAAGCTTTCTTT.

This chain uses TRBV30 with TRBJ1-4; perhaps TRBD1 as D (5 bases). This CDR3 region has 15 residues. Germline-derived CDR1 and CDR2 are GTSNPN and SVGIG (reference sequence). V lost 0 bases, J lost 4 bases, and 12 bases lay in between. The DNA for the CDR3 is TGTGCCTGGAGTGTAAAGGGGCTGGATAATGAAAAACTGTTTTTT. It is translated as CAWSVKGLDNEKLFF.